The source of this T cell receptor (beta chain) is a study of cytomegalovirus exposure and HLA in healthy donors. The study, taken as a whole, reports: Cytomegalovirus association was listed for 150 to 200 TCR beta chains.

Germline V CDR1 and CDR2: LGHNA, YNFKEQ. V lost 2 bases and J lost 4; bases outside the gene matches: 10. CDR3 size: 16 residues. Researchers ran the PCR with 60 Vbeta and 13 Jbeta primers. TCRdb's copy holds only in-frame clones and misses some; the assay was immunoSEQ multiplex PCR. The data show some 100,000 clones, with roughly 75% seen just once and 13% to 15% held by the top ten. With respect to this clone: What it binds is not known.

This receptor was identified in a male donor in good health and CMV-seropositive. Sequenced: PBMCs. The rearrangement links TRBV4-2 to TRBJ2-5, with 7 bases that match TRBD2. The CDR3 DNA is TGTGCCAGCAGCCAAAGGGCGGCGGGGGACTCAGAGACCCAGTACTTC. Amino acid sequence: CASSQRAAGDSETQYF.